This T cell receptor beta chain was retrieved from a study of blood T cell repertoires in COVID-19. Clones were sequenced by immunoSEQ multiplex PCR, and TCRdb holds only the in-frame ones, with some missing. In the table there are 200,000 to 300,000 clones, around 89% of which are singletons. Each exposed participant met a COVID-19 case in the 2 weeks preceding study entry. Specimen: PBMCs or T cells enriched from blood (not recorded which). This sequence originates from a man aged 50 or older who had been exposed to COVID-19.

The CDR3 sequence: CASSPGQTTYGYTF. DNA for the CDR3: TGTGCCAGCAGCCCTGGACAGACTACATATGGCTACACCTTC. The genes are TRBV9 and TRBJ1-2; weak D call: TRBD1 (6 bases). CDR3 length: 14 residues. V lost 4 bases and J lost 5, with 15 bases in between. Germline V CDR1 and CDR2: SGDLS, YYNGEE. Full variable domain (missing parts from reference TRBV9 and TRBJ1-2): DSGVTQTPKHLITATGQRVTLRCSPRSGDLSVYWYQQSLDQGLQFLIQYYNGEERAKGNILERFSAQQFPDLHSELNLSSLELGDSALYFCASSPGQTTYGYTFGSGTRLTVV.